These T cell receptor beta chains were read from a single sample in a study of T cell responses to AZD1222 COVID-19 vaccine. Repertoires were generated with immunoSEQ multiplex PCR, while TCRdb's copy carries only in-frame clones and drops some. The sample lists 110,000 to 150,000 clones; about nine tenths were seen once. Material: peripheral blood, obtained 28 days after the second AZD1222 dose. These receptors originate from an adult who received the AZD1222 COVID-19 vaccine. Both conserved end residues are part of each CDR3. A D gene is named only where the DNA matches it firmly. Clone size is shown for a subset of rows, as once, few, many or a class of expanded clone.

. | TRBJ1-5 | . | TRBV18 | CASSPPDQPQHF | TGTGCCAGCTCACCACCGGATCAGCCCCAGCATTTT
. | TRBJ2-5 | . | TRBV27 | CASSFRGGQETQYF | TGTGCCAGCAGTTTTAGAGGGGGCCAAGAGACCCAGTACTTC
TRBD1 | TRBJ1-1 | . | TRBV6-2/TRBV6-3 | CASSGQGEAFF | TGTGCCAGCAGTGGACAGGGTGAAGCTTTCTTT
. | TRBJ2-2 | once | TRBV7-2 | CASSFRGNAGELFF | TGTGCCAGCAGCTTTCGGGGCAATGCCGGGGAGCTGTTTTTT
. | TRBJ1-2 | . | TRBV3-1/TRBV3-2 | CASSQGSGGVYGYTF | TGTGCCAGCAGCCAAGGTAGTGGGGGCGTTTATGGCTACACCTTC
TRBD1 | TRBJ1-5 | . | TRBV28 | CASSSGGGHQPQHF | TGTGCCAGCAGTTCAGGGGGGGGTCATCAGCCCCAGCATTTT
. | TRBJ2-7 | once | TRBV10-3 | CAISEPMTYEQYF | TGTGCCATCAGTGAGCCCATGACCTACGAGCAGTACTTC
TRBD2 | TRBJ2-3 | . | TRBV19 | CASREGGGRTDTQYF | TGTGCCAGTCGGGAGGGCGGGGGGAGGACAGATACGCAGTATTTT
TRBD1 | TRBJ1-5 | . | TRBV10-2 | CASSGAGGNQPQHF | TGCGCCAGCAGTGGGGCAGGGGGTAATCAGCCCCAGCATTTT
. | TRBJ2-2 | . | TRBV5-4 | CASSHEAGQFTGELFF | TGTGCCAGCAGCCATGAAGCGGGACAGTTTACCGGGGAGCTGTTTTTT
TRBD1 | TRBJ2-3 | . | TRBV16 | CASSTGQTLADTQYF | TGTGCCAGCAGCACGGGACAGACCCTTGCAGATACGCAGTATTTT
. | TRBJ2-1 | . | TRBV10-3 | CAISESGGVSYNEQFF | TGTGCCATCAGTGAGTCTGGGGGAGTCTCCTACAATGAGCAGTTCTTC
TRBD2 | TRBJ2-5 | . | TRBV7-9 | CASSLGAGTSGTQETQYF | TGTGCCAGCAGCTTAGGGGCGGGGACTAGCGGGACCCAAGAGACCCAGTACTTC
. | TRBJ1-2 | . | TRBV10-3 | CAISDPAARGYTF | TGTGCCATCAGTGATCCGGCCGCCCGCGGCTACACCTTC
. | TRBJ2-6 | . | TRBV7-8 | CASSLGQSGANVLTF | TGTGCCAGCAGCTTAGGCCAGTCAGGGGCCAACGTCCTGACTTTC
TRBD2 | TRBJ2-2 | . | TRBV4-1 | CASSQEVAGNTGELFF | TGCGCCAGCAGCCAAGAGGTAGCGGGTAACACCGGGGAGCTGTTTTTT
. | TRBJ2-1 | . | TRBV5-1 | CASSLARNEQFF | TGCGCCAGCAGCTTGGCCCGGAATGAGCAGTTCTTC
. | TRBJ2-5 | . | TRBV18 | CASSPTGDRETQYF | TGTGCCAGCTCACCAACAGGCGATCGAGAGACCCAGTACTTC
TRBD1 | TRBJ1-1 | . | TRBV30 | CAWSARGPSEAFF | TGTGCCTGGAGTGCCAGGGGGCCGAGTGAAGCTTTCTTT
. | TRBJ2-7 | . | TRBV28 | CASSLGGVGLDEQYF | TGTGCCAGCAGTTTAGGAGGGGTCGGATTGGACGAGCAGTACTTC
TRBD2 | TRBJ2-1 | . | TRBV19 | CASREGLAPSSYNEQFF | TGTGCCAGTAGAGAGGGACTAGCGCCGAGCTCCTACAATGAGCAGTTCTTC
. | TRBJ2-3 | . | TRBV5-8 | CASSSGTPSLGDTQYF | TGTGCCAGCAGCTCTGGGACACCGTCATTGGGGGATACGCAGTATTTT
. | TRBJ1-6 | . | TRBV2 | CASSEAGTLSLHF | TGTGCCAGCAGTGAAGCGGGAACTTTGTCCCTCCACTTT
. | TRBJ1-6 | . | TRBV11-2 | CASGRQSLYSPLHF | TGTGCCAGCGGCCGACAGTCTCTTTATTCACCCCTCCACTTT
TRBD1 | TRBJ2-7 | . | TRBV28 | CASTITGTGGGFYEQYF | TGTGCCAGCACGATAACCGGGACAGGGGGTGGTTTTTACGAGCAGTACTTC
. | TRBJ1-3 | . | TRBV18 | CASSRGRKDTIYF | TGTGCCAGCTCACGGGGCAGGAAAGACACCATATATTTT
. | TRBJ2-5 | . | TRBV30 | CARRELGQETQYF | TGTGCCCGCCGAGAGCTGGGACAAGAGACCCAGTACTTC
. | TRBJ1-2 | . | TRBV30 | CARTAGYGYTF | TGTGCCCGGACAGCGGGTTATGGCTACACCTTC
TRBD1 | TRBJ1-4 | . | TRBV7-2 | CASSFRTGENEKLFF | TGTGCCAGCAGCTTCCGGACAGGGGAGAATGAAAAACTGTTTTTT
. | TRBJ1-5 | . | TRBV15 | CATGGSNQPQHF | TGTGCCACCGGGGGTAGCAATCAGCCCCAGCATTTT
TRBD1 | TRBJ2-5 | . | TRBV3-1/TRBV3-2 | CASSHHGTGGKTQYF | TGTGCCAGCAGCCACCACGGGACAGGTGGGAAGACCCAGTACTTC
. | TRBJ1-2 | . | TRBV6-5 | CASRRGVYGYTF | TGTGCCAGCAGAAGGGGGGTATATGGCTACACCTTC
. | TRBJ2-5 | . | TRBV19 | CASSIHSQETQYF | TGTGCCAGTAGTATTCACAGCCAAGAGACCCAGTACTTC
TRBD2 | TRBJ2-5 | once | TRBV19 | CASSIVGRTPQETQYF | TGTGCCAGTAGTATAGTCGGGAGGACCCCCCAAGAGACCCAGTACTTC
. | TRBJ1-2 | . | TRBV9 | CASSVDGGIGYGYTF | TGTGCCAGCAGCGTAGACGGGGGGATCGGCTATGGCTACACCTTC
TRBD2 | TRBJ2-2 | . | TRBV18 | CASSPLAGVPANTGELFF | TGTGCCAGCTCACCCCTGGCGGGAGTGCCCGCGAACACCGGGGAGCTGTTTTTT
. | TRBJ2-5 | once | TRBV19 | CASSIYNREETQYF | TGTGCCAGTAGTATATATAACAGGGAAGAGACCCAGTACTTC
. | TRBJ1-5 | . | TRBV19 | CASSMLGQPQHF | TGTGCCAGTAGTATGCTTGGTCAGCCCCAGCATTTT
TRBD1 | TRBJ2-2 | . | TRBV5-5 | CASSLNPDRGQELFF | TGTGCCAGCAGCCTCAATCCGGACAGGGGGCAGGAGCTGTTTTTT
. | TRBJ2-2 | . | TRBV11-2 | CASSLAGAGTGELFF | TGTGCCAGCAGCTTAGCGGGAGCCGGCACCGGGGAGCTGTTTTTT
. | TRBJ2-2 | . | TRBV6-5 | CASSSGGRGTGELFF | TGTGCCAGCAGTTCAGGGGGGCGCGGCACCGGGGAGCTGTTTTTT
. | TRBJ1-1 | . | TRBV5-1 | CASSSTLNTEAFF | TGCGCCAGCAGCTCGACGTTGAACACTGAAGCTTTCTTT
TRBD2 | TRBJ2-7 | . | TRBV20-1 | CSASHLAGIHEQYF | TGCAGTGCTAGTCATCTAGCGGGAATCCACGAGCAGTACTTC
TRBD2 | TRBJ2-2 | few | TRBV7-2 | CASSPSAGANGELFF | TGTGCCAGCAGCCCTTCGGCGGGAGCAAACGGGGAGCTGTTTTTT
TRBD2 | TRBJ2-1 | . | TRBV7-8 | CASSLGYSGLGEQFF | TGTGCCAGCAGCTTAGGATATAGCGGGTTAGGGGAGCAGTTCTTC
. | TRBJ1-4 | . | TRBV28 | CASSLRVGQGEEKLFF | TGTGCCAGCAGTTTAAGAGTAGGGCAGGGAGAAGAAAAACTGTTTTTT
. | TRBJ1-1 | . | TRBV7-8 | CASSLAPGHEAFF | TGTGCCAGCAGCTTAGCCCCCGGACACGAAGCTTTCTTT
TRBD1 | TRBJ2-7 | . | TRBV19 | CASSIPGQGSYEQYF | TGTGCCAGTAGTATTCCGGGACAGGGGAGTTACGAGCAGTACTTC
TRBD2 | TRBJ2-1 | . | TRBV11-1 | CASSSVTSGSYNEQFF | TGTGCCAGCAGCTCCGTGACTAGCGGGAGCTACAATGAGCAGTTCTTC
. | TRBJ2-4 | . | TRBV12-3/TRBV12-4 | CASSMRGGDIQYF | TGTGCCAGCAGCATGAGGGGCGGGGACATTCAGTACTTC
TRBD1 | TRBJ1-1 | . | TRBV6-5 | CASSYMTGGEAEAFF | TGTGCCAGCAGTTATATGACAGGGGGCGAGGCTGAAGCTTTCTTT
. | TRBJ1-2 | . | TRBV19 | CASSTPLGYGYTF | TGTGCCAGTAGTACGCCTCTAGGGTATGGCTACACCTTC
. | TRBJ1-2 | . | TRBV7-9 | CASSLPSVAHGYTF | TGTGCCAGCAGCTTACCTTCGGTTGCTCATGGCTACACCTTC
. | TRBJ2-1 | . | TRBV6-2/TRBV6-3 | CASSYGGVYNEQFF | TGTGCCAGCAGTTATGGCGGGGTATACAATGAGCAGTTCTTC
. | TRBJ2-7 | . | TRBV14 | CASSPGGPSYEQYF | TGTGCCAGCAGCCCCGGAGGGCCTTCATACGAGCAGTACTTC